This T cell receptor beta chain originates from a study of CD8+ T cells in alopecia areata. About the study: The study gave treated patients oral tofacitinib at 5 to 10 mg twice daily. General study points: Affected lesional scalp, above all in alopecia totalis/universalis, was more clonal than normal scalp.

Treatment in this sample: oral pan-JAK inhibitor, 5-10 mg twice daily. This CDR3 is 12 amino acids long. Unmatched junction bases numbered 5, after V lost 2 bases and J lost 8 bases. From germline, CDR1 is GTSNPN and CDR2 SVGIG (reference sequence). RNA extraction was followed by reverse transcription into cDNA, which acted as the sequencing template. Using immunoSEQ multiplex PCR, the repertoire was profiled, and TCRdb retains in-frame clones only, with some absent. The sample includes about 220,000 clones, under 75% of them seen just once. Remarks on this clone: What it binds is not known.

This receptor was obtained from a human donor with alopecia areata. The input for sequencing was CD4+ T cells sorted from blood, taken at week 4, from a patient treated with tofacitinib. The chain combines TRBV30 with TRBJ1-2, with 7 bases that match TRBD1. CDR3 sequence: CAWSTGAQGYTF. The DNA of the CDR3 is TGTGCCTGGAGTACAGGGGCCCAAGGCTACACCTTC.